The 24 T cell receptor beta chains below come from one sample, sequenced in a study of T cells in Graves' hyperthyroidism and ophthalmopathy. Amplified TCR beta CDR3 regions derived from RNA transcripts. HTBI primers were used for first-round RT-PCR of the TCR CDR3. TCRdb re-derived calls from the multiplex PCR reads in MiXCR, one entry per CDR3 protein. Of hundreds of thousands of distinct CDR3 sequences listed, approximately 25% were seen once; the top ten hold roughly 12%. Material: blood. These receptors originate from a woman aged 25-40 years with Graves' ophthalmopathy.

This clonotype has ten or more counts. This sequence joins TRBV6-2 or TRBV6-3 and TRBJ1-3; D is ambiguous. Trimming removed 0 bases at V and 0 bases at J, with 9 bases between. Germline V gene data show CDR1 as MNHEY and CDR2 as SVGEGT. This CDR3 has 16 amino acids. The CDR3 loop reads CASSYSPGSSGNTIYF. Here the CDR3 DNA reads TGTGCCAGCAGTTACTCGCCCGGGAGCTCTGGAAACACCATATATTTT.

This clonotype was detected ten times or more. The chain uses TRBV29-1 and TRBJ2-7, with D possibly matching TRBD2 (5 bases). This CDR3 has 12 amino acids. Trimming pared 7 bases from V and 1 base from J, leaving 11 bases between. Germline loops: CDR1 SQVTM, CDR2 ANQGSEA. The CDR3 sequence: CSARSGSYEQYF. CDR3 in DNA: TGCAGCGCCCGCTCGGGGTCCTACGAGCAGTACTTC.

At least ten counts were recorded for this clonotype. The chain couples TRBV4-1 to TRBJ1-3; D call uncertain. Germline V gene data show CDR1 as MGHRA and CDR2 as YSYEKL. The CDR3 is 15 amino acids. Trimming stripped 1 base from V and 2 bases from J, with 9 bases between. CDR3 in amino acids: CASSQVQLTGNTIYF. The CDR3, as DNA: TGCGCCAGCAGCCAAGTCCAGTTAACTGGAAACACCATATATTTT.

This chain connects TRBV6-1 to TRBJ2-7, with 7 bases aligning to TRBD1. Germline V gene lookup returns CDR1 MNHNS and CDR2 SASEGT. V dropped 4 bases and J dropped 1; count of bases not matched to a gene: 4. The CDR3 consists of 14 residues. CDR3 amino acids: CASSVRGQSYEQYF. CDR3 coding DNA: TGTGCCAGCAGTGTTAGGGGACAGTCCTACGAGCAGTACTTC.

This clonotype came up many times. The chain uses TRBV10-3 and TRBJ1-3, with 7 positions matching TRBD1. This CDR3 is 15 amino acids long. Germline V lookup: CDR1 ENHRY, CDR2 SYGVKD. Unmatched junction bases numbered 17, after V lost 10 bases and J lost 8 bases. CDR3 nucleotides: TGTGCCACGGAACGCACTCGGACAGGCCTCGACACCATATATTTT. This encodes CATERTRTGLDTIYF.

This clonotype showed up many times. The V and J genes are TRBV20-1 and TRBJ1-3; D unresolved. V was shortened by 0 bases and J by 6 bases, with 6 bases between the two germline ends. The CDR3 has 12 residues. Germline loops: CDR1 DFQATT, CDR2 SNEGSKA (reference sequence). The DNA for the CDR3 is TGCAGTGCTAGAGATAGTGAAAACACCATATATTTT. Its translation: CSARDSENTIYF.

The chain is built from TRBV3-1 and TRBJ1-5; no clear D gene. The CDR3 has 13 amino acids. V was clipped by 0 bases and J by 10 bases, with 10 bases between them. Germline CDR1 LGHDT, CDR2 YNNKEL (reference sequence). The CDR3 DNA sequence: TGTGCCAGCAGCCAAGATGCGAGTTTCCCCCAGCATTTT. This gives the protein CASSQDASFPQHF.

This clonotype was counted ten times or more. V is TRBV19 and J is TRBJ2-5, with D perhaps TRBD2 (6 bases). This CDR3 comprises 15 residues. Germline CDR1 reads LNHDA; CDR2 reads SQIVND (reference sequence). V was clipped by 5 bases and J by 2 bases, with 15 bases between them. The DNA of the CDR3 is TGTGCCAGTAGTCCGTTGGGACTCACTCAAGAGACCCAGTACTTC. Amino acid sequence: CASSPLGLTQETQYF.

The rearrangement joins TRBV30 to TRBJ1-2; 10 bases agree with TRBD1. The CDR3 runs to 17 residues. V lost 5 bases, J lost 4 bases, and 16 bases stayed unmatched. Germline CDR1 is GTSNPN and CDR2 is SVGIG (reference sequence). The CDR3 region is CAWATGDRGPRSYGYTF. CDR3 DNA: TGTGCCTGGGCTACCGGGGACAGGGGACCCAGGAGCTATGGCTACACCTTC.

This clonotype has more than one count but fewer than ten. The chain combines TRBV30 with TRBJ2-5; 7 positions match TRBD2. The CDR3 sequence is 16 residues long. CDR1 and CDR2 from the germline V gene are GTSNPN and SVGIG (reference sequence). Trimming removed 4 bases from V and 0 bases from J; junction bases left unmatched: 11. The CDR3 coding sequence is TGTGCCTGGAAACCCCCCACGCGGGGGTACCAAGAGACCCAGTACTTC. Its protein is CAWKPPTRGYQETQYF.

This clonotype was observed at least ten times. V and J are TRBV10-3 and TRBJ1-2; TRBD1 aligns across 7 bases. The length of the CDR3 is 15 residues. The germline gives CDR1 ENHRY, CDR2 SYGVKD. After removal of 8 bases from V and 5 bases from J, the junction contained 14 bases not matched to a gene. The CDR3 region has the DNA TGTGCCATCTCTGTCCTCCCCGGGGACAGATATGGCTACACCTTC. Translation gives CAISVLPGDRYGYTF.

This clonotype came up many times. The genes are TRBV4-3 and TRBJ1-3; D gene uncertain. V shed 4 bases and J shed 1 base, with 11 bases lying between them. The V gene's germline CDR1 is LGHNA and CDR2 YSLEER. There are 15 residues in the CDR3. CDR3 loop: CASSPGSGSGNTIYF. CDR3 bases: TGCGCCAGCAGCCCGGGGAGCGGGTCTGGAAACACCATATATTTT.

This clonotype was picked up a small number of times. The chain is built from TRBV19 and TRBJ2-5; tentative D call: TRBD1 (6 bases). This CDR3 is built from 14 residues. The V gene's germline CDR1 is LNHDA and CDR2 SQIVND (reference sequence). V lost 5 bases and J lost 1, with 11 bases in between. In nucleotides, the CDR3 is TGTGCCAGTAGTGAGCGGACAGCCCAAGAGACCCAGTACTTC. Encoded protein: CASSERTAQETQYF.

V and J are TRBV2 and TRBJ1-5; TRBD1 might be the D (5 bases). The CDR3 loop spans 19 amino acids. Trimming cost V 6 bases and J 1 base, with 25 bases left between them. The germline V gene has CDR1 SNHLY and CDR2 FYNNEI. This CDR3 is CASSAPGRQGLRSNQPQHF. For the CDR3, the DNA is TGTGCCAGCAGCGCACCGGGACGGCAAGGGTTGAGGAGCAATCAGCCCCAGCATTTT.

This clonotype was observed at least ten times. The junction departs from germline at one end; a sequencing error may be responsible. The DNA of the CDR3 is TGTGCCAACAGTTACCAAGGGGGTCGCTATGGCTACACCTTC. Translation gives CANSYQGGRYGYTF. V usage is TRBV6-5 and J usage is TRBJ1-2; possibly TRBD1 for D (6 bases). The CDR3 runs to 14 residues. The germline V gene encodes CDR1 MNHEY and CDR2 SVGAGI.

V and J are TRBV6-1 and TRBJ1-1, with D perhaps TRBD1 (5 bases). CDR1 and CDR2 from the germline V gene are MNHNS and SASEGT. The CDR3 extends over 14 amino acids. The V and J ends lost 6 bases and 2 bases respectively, with 13 bases between them. As DNA, the CDR3 is TGTGCCAGCAGGGAAACAGGATCCAACACTGAAGCTTTCTTT. Translating gives CASRETGSNTEAFF.

This clonotype was counted ten times or more. The J gene is TRBJ2-7, the V gene TRBV5-1, with D unclear. This CDR3 is built from 12 residues. Trimming cost V 0 bases and J 6 bases, with 7 bases left between them. The germline gives CDR1 SGHRS, CDR2 YFSETQ. The CDR3 region is CASSLAGGEQYF. For the CDR3, the DNA is TGCGCCAGCAGCTTGGCCGGTGGCGAGCAGTACTTC.

This clonotype was seen many times. The chain links TRBV27 to TRBJ1-5; D remains ambiguous. Trimming left V 3 bases short and J 3 bases short, with 12 bases between. Germline CDR1 reads MNHEY; CDR2 reads SMNVEV (reference sequence). CDR3 length: 15 amino acids. CDR3 amino acids: CASSFSGGVNQPQHF. As DNA, the CDR3 is TGTGCCAGCAGTTTCTCCGGCGGCGTCAATCAGCCCCAGCATTTT.

V gene TRBV28 combines with J gene TRBJ1-2; no clear D. Per the germline V gene, CDR1 is MDHEN and CDR2 is SYDVKM. The CDR3 has 14 residues. Trimming removed 7 bases at V and 7 bases at J, with 19 bases between. In nucleotides, the CDR3 is TGTGCCAGCACCTTCGGACGGTTTTCTGGTGGCTACACCTTC. Translation: CASTFGRFSGGYTF.

About this clonotype itself: At one end, the junction sequence differs from germline, possibly due to a read error. V gene TRBV20-1 combines with J gene TRBJ1-1, with 10 bases aligning to TRBD1. Germline CDR1 reads DFQATT; CDR2 reads SNEGSKA (reference sequence). The CDR3 has 13 residues. DNA for the CDR3: TGCAGTGCCCAGGGACAGGGGCACACTGAAGCTTGCTTT. Translating it yields CSAQGQGHTEACF.

This clonotype was seen many times. CDR3 sequence reads: CSVKQRDFGYTF. The CDR3, as DNA: TGCAGCGTGAAGCAAAGGGACTTTGGCTACACCTTC. The chain carries TRBV29-1 and TRBJ1-2; a possible D gene is TRBD1 (5 bases). This CDR3 contains 12 residues. Deletions cut 6 bases from V and 7 bases from J, with 15 bases between. CDR1 SQVTM and CDR2 ANQGSEA come from the germline V gene. Using reference TRBV29-1 and TRBJ1-2 for the parts outside the CDR3, the full variable domain is SAVISQKPSRDICQRGTSLTIQCQVDSQVTMMFWYRQQPGQSLTLIATANQGSEATYESGFVIDKFPISRPNLTFSTLTVSNMSPEDSSIYLCSVKQRDFGYTFGSGTRLTVV.

Notes on this clonotype: A much larger clone sits a single nucleotide away, making a read error possible. This rearrangement joins TRBV14 to TRBJ1-1; 10 bases map to TRBD1. The germline gives CDR1 SGHDN, CDR2 FVKESK. The CDR3 runs to 17 residues. DNA of the CDR3: TGTGCCAGCAGCCAAGATTGGAGACAGGGGGCGAACACTGAAGCTTGCTTT. This encodes CASSQDWRQGANTEACF.

This clonotype occurred many times. This chain joins TRBV29-1 and TRBJ1-1; D unresolved. Germline values: CDR1 SQVTM, CDR2 ANQGSEA. Trimming stripped 5 bases from V and 1 base from J, with 11 bases between. CDR3 length: 13 residues. CDR3 sequence (DNA): TGCAGCGTTTTTAAACTTGAGAACACTGAAGCTTTCTTT. As protein: CSVFKLENTEAFF.

Many counts were recorded for this clonotype. This chain joins TRBV7-8 and TRBJ2-7; 12 nucleotides match TRBD1. Germline assignment: CDR1 SGHVS and CDR2 FQNEAQ. V lost 4 bases, J lost 5 bases, and 3 bases stayed unmatched. This CDR3 has 14 amino acids. CDR3 amino acids: CASSSGQGAHEQYF. Here the CDR3 DNA reads TGTGCCAGCAGCTCGGGACAGGGGGCCCACGAGCAGTACTTC.